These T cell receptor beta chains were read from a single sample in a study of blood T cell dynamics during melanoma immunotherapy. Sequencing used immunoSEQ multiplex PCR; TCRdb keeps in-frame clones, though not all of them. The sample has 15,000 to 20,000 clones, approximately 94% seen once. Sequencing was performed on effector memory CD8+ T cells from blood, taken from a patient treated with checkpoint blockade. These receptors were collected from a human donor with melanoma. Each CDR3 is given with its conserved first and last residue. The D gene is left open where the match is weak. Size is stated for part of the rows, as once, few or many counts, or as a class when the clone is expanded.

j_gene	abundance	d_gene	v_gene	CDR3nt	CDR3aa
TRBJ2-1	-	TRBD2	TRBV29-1	TGCAGCGTTGAAGGGGGTGAGCGGGAGCGTTACAATGAGCAGTTCTTC	CSVEGGERERYNEQFF
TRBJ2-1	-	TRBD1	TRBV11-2	TGTGCCAGCAGCTTAGACCCACAGGGGGCAAATGAGCAGTTCTTC	CASSLDPQGANEQFF
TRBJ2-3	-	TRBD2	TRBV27	TGTGCCACCGGTGGGAGGGGCGGATCAGATACGCAGTATTTT	CATGGRGGSDTQYF
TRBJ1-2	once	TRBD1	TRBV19	TGTGCCAGTGGGGACAGTTACTATGGCTACACCTTC	CASGDSYYGYTF
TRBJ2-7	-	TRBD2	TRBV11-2	TGTGCCAGCAGCTTGTTGGGGGGGAAAGGCTACGAGCAGTACTTC	CASSLLGGKGYEQYF
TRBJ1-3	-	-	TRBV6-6	TGTGCCAGCAGTTTGTCGGAATCTGGAAACACCATATATTTT	CASSLSESGNTIYF
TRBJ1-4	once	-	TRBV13	TGTGCCAGCAGCTTTCGGACAACGCGGGGTGAAAAACTGTTTTTT	CASSFRTTRGEKLFF
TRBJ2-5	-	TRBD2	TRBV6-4	TGTGCCAGTTGGACTAGCGGCCAAGAGACCCAGTACTTC	CASWTSGQETQYF
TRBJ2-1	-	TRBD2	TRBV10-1	TGCGCCAGCAGTGAGTCGAGTCTAGCGGCTCTCAATGAGCAGTTCTTC	CASSESSLAALNEQFF
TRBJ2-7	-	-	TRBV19	TGTGCCAGTAGTATCCCGGGCAACGAGCAGTACTTC	CASSIPGNEQYF
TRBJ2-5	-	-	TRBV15	TGTGCCACCAGCAGAGTGAGGCAGGTACAAGAGACCCAGTACTTC	CATSRVRQVQETQYF
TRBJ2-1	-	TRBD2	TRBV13	TGTGCCAGCAGCGAAAAAACTAGCGGGACCTACAATGAGCAGTTCTTC	CASSEKTSGTYNEQFF
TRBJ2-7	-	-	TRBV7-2	TGTGCCAGCAGGCCGTCGGGTGTCTACGAGCAGTACTTC	CASRPSGVYEQYF
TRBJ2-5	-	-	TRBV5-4	TGTGCCAGCAGCCCCCGCTTGGGGGAGGAGCAGTACTTC	CASSPRLGEEQYF
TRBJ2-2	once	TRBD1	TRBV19	TGTGCCAGTAGTATCCTCGCGGGACAGGGGAACACCGGGGAGCTGTTTTTT	CASSILAGQGNTGELFF
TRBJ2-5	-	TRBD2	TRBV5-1	TGCGCCAGCAGCTTGGTTGTCGGGAGGGAGACCCAGTACTTC	CASSLVVGRETQYF
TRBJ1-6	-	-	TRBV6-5	TGTGCCAGCAGCCCGGGGGCGAACAATTCACCCCTCCACTTT	CASSPGANNSPLHF
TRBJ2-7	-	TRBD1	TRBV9	TGTGCCAGCAGCGTAGCGTGGGACAGGGAATACGAGCAGTACTTC	CASSVAWDREYEQYF
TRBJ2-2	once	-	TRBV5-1	TGCGCCAGCAGCTTCACAGGGAGCCCTAACACCGGGGAGCTGTTTTTT	CASSFTGSPNTGELFF
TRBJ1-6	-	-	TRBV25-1	TGTGCCAGCAGTGCTCGGGCCGGGCCCCTCCACTTT	CASSARAGPLHF
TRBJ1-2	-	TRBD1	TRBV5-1	TGCGCCAGCAGCAGCTCCGGGACAGACCCCTATGGCTACACCTTC	CASSSSGTDPYGYTF
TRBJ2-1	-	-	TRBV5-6	TGTGCCAGCAGCTTCGGGGTGGGCGGGACCTACAATGAGCAGTTCTTC	CASSFGVGGTYNEQFF
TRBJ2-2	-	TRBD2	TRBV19	TGTGCCAGTAGTGCGCGCGGTTTTGGCGGGAGTAAGGGGAACACCGGGGAGCTGTTTTTT	CASSARGFGGSKGNTGELFF
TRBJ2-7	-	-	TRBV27	TGTGCCAGCAGTTATAGCTCCAGCTCCTACGAGCAGTACTTC	CASSYSSSSYEQYF
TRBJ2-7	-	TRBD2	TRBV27	TGTGCCAGCAGTTTACGACTAGCGGGGACCTACGAGCAGTACTTC	CASSLRLAGTYEQYF
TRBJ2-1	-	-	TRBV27	TGTGCCAGCGCAAATTTCTATGACAATGAGCAGTTCTTC	CASANFYDNEQFF
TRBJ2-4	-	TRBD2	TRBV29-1	TGCAGCGTTGAAGATCCCCGGACTAGCGGAAGTATAAACATTCAGTACTTC	CSVEDPRTSGSINIQYF
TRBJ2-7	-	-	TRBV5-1	TGCGCCAGCAGCTCATCAGGGTCCTACGAGCAGTACTTC	CASSSSGSYEQYF
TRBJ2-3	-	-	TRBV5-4	TGTGCCAGCAGCTTTCTCGTTGGGGCAGATACGCAGTATTTT	CASSFLVGADTQYF
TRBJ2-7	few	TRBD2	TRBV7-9	TGTGCCAGCAGCTCAAGAAACTCGGGACTAGCTCACGAGCAGTACTTC	CASSSRNSGLAHEQYF
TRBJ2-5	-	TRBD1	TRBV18	TGTGCCAGCTCACTGGACAGGGGGCTGGAGACCCAGTACTTC	CASSLDRGLETQYF
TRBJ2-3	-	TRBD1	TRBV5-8	TGTGCCAGCAGGGTGTCAGGGGGAGATACGCAGTATTTT	CASRVSGGDTQYF
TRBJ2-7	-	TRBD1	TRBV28	TGTGCCAGCAGTATTGGGACAGGGAGCTCCTACGAGCAGTACTTC	CASSIGTGSSYEQYF
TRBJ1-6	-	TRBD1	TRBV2	TGTGCCAGCAGTGAGAACCCGGGACAGGGCTCCTATAATTCACCCCTCCACTTT	CASSENPGQGSYNSPLHF
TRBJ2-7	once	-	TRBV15	TGTGCCACCAGCAGAGATCCGGACAACTACGAGCAGTACTTC	CATSRDPDNYEQYF
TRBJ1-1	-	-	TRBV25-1	TGTGCCAGCAGTGACGGGAGACAGATGTTTGAAGCTTTCTTT	CASSDGRQMFEAFF
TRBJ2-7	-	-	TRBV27	TGTGCCAGCAGTTTATCGGCGGCGGGTAACTACGAGCAGTACTTC	CASSLSAAGNYEQYF
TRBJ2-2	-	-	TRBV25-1	TGTGCCAGCGGGAGTCAAGCGGCCAGCGGGCCGAACACCGGGGAGCTGTTTTTT	CASGSQAASGPNTGELFF
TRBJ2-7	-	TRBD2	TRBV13	TGTGCCAGCAGCTCGGGACTAGCGGGCGTGGGTGAGCAGTACTTC	CASSSGLAGVGEQYF
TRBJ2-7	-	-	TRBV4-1	TGCGCCAGCAGCCAAGCCCCTGTCTCCTACGAGCAGTACTTC	CASSQAPVSYEQYF
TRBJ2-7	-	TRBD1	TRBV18	TGTGCCAGCTCGGGGGACAGATCCTACGAGCAGTACTTC	CASSGDRSYEQYF
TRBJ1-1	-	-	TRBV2	TGTGCCAGCAGTGATATACAGGTTGGGGCTTTCTTT	CASSDIQVGAFF
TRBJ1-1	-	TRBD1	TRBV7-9	TGTGCCAGCAGCTCGTCCCGGGACAGGGCACCTGAAGCTTTCTTT	CASSSSRDRAPEAFF
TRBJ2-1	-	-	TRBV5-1	TGCGCCAGCAGCCGGAGGGGTAATGAGCAGTTCTTC	CASSRRGNEQFF
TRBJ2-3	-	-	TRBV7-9	TGTGCCAGCAGCCTCGACAGTCTAAGGGATACGCAGTATTTT	CASSLDSLRDTQYF
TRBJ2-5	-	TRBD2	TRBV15	TGTGCCACCAGCTCCGGACTAGCGGTCCAAGAGACCCAGTACTTC	CATSSGLAVQETQYF
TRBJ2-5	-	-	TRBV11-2	TGTGCCAGCAGCTTTATCCCAGCGGGAGAGACCCAGTACTTC	CASSFIPAGETQYF
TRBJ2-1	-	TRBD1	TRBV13	TGTGCCAGCAGCTTTCTCGACAGGGAGACCTACAATGAGCAGTTCTTC	CASSFLDRETYNEQFF
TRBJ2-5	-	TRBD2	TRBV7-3	TGTGCCAGCAGCTTGACTAGCGGTAGACAAGAGACCCAGTACTTC	CASSLTSGRQETQYF
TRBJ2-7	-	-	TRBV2	TGTGCCAGCAGGACCCTAAGCTCCTACGAGCAGTACTTC	CASRTLSSYEQYF
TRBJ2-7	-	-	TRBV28	TGTGCCAGCAGCGATGAGGGTGGGTTATCCTACGAGCAGTACTTC	CASSDEGGLSYEQYF
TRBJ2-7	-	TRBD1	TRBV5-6	TGTGCCAGCAGCGGCCGGGACAGGGTCTACGAGCAGTACTTC	CASSGRDRVYEQYF
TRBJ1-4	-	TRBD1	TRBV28	TGTGCCAGCAGCCTCCCACAGGGGCCCCCGCATGAAAAACTGTTTTTT	CASSLPQGPPHEKLFF
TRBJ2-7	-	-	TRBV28	TGTGCCAGCAGTTTGGATAGCATCTCCTACGAGCAGTACTTC	CASSLDSISYEQYF
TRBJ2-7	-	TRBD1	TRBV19	TGTGCCAGTAAACCACTACCGGGACAGACGGCCTACGAGCAGTACTTC	CASKPLPGQTAYEQYF
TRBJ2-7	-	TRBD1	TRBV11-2	TGTGCCAGCAGCCTGGGACAGGGCCACGAGCAGTACTTC	CASSLGQGHEQYF
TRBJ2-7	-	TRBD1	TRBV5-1	TGCGCCAGCAGCTACCGACAGGGTACCTACGAGCAGTACTTC	CASSYRQGTYEQYF
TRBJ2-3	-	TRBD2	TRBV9	TGTGCCAGCAGCGTAGAGGGTCGCGGGGGGGTTAGGGATACGCAGTATTTT	CASSVEGRGGVRDTQYF
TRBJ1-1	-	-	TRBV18	TGTGCCAGCTCACCACCGAGGGGCGTTGGGAACACTGAAGCTTTCTTT	CASSPPRGVGNTEAFF